This paragraph covers one TCR beta chain sequence. The CDR3 is made up of 14 amino acids. Trimming removed 3 bases at V and 3 bases at J, with 14 bases between. The germline V gene has CDR1 SQVTM and CDR2 ANQGSEA. The data belong to a study of blood T cells in healthy people across ages. The second PCR ran roughly 6 to 11 cycles with a sample-barcoded 5' primer and J-beta primers. One entry per CDR3 protein results from TCRdb running MiXCR on the 5' RACE reads. Of hundreds of thousands of distinct CDR3 sequences detected, roughly 25% appear once; the ten largest clones hold around 9.2%. This sample also belongs to another study, concerning T cells of mothers and their children.

The gene calls are TRBV29-1 and TRBJ2-5; possibly TRBD2 for D (6 bases). This receptor was taken from a boy aged 5 to 17 in good health. Sequencing was performed on blood. The CDR3 nucleotides are TGCAGCGTTGAGACCCGCTGGGGGGAAGAGACCCAGTACTTC. Amino acid sequence: CSVETRWGEETQYF.